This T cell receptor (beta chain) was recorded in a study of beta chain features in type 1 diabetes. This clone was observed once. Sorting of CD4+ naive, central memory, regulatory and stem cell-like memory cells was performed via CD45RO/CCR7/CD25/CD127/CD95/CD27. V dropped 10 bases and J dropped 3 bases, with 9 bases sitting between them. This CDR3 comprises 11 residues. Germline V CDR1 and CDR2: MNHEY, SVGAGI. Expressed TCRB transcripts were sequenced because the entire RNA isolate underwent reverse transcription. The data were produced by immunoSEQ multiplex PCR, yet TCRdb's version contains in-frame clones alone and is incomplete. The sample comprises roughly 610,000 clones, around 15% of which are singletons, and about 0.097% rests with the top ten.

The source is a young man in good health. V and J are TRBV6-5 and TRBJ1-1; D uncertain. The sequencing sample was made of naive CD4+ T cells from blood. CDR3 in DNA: TGTGCCACCCAGAGAGACACTGAAGCTTTCTTT. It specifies CATQRDTEAFF.